This TCR beta chain originates from a study of cytomegalovirus exposure and HLA in healthy donors. Whole-study findings and limits: Researchers reported in a later analysis that a missense DCLRE1C variant was tied to TCR beta V- and J-gene trimming. Fewer than 200 TCR beta chains were listed as cytomegalovirus-associated.

This clone was found once. The antigen is undetermined. Trimming left V 7 bases short and J 2 bases short, with 12 bases between. CDR3 length: 14 residues. Germline CDR1 is MNHEY and CDR2 is SVGAGI. In the PCR, 60 Vbeta and 13 Jbeta primers were used. Data came from immunoSEQ multiplex PCR; TCRdb stores just in-frame clones and leaves some out. The sample has under 200,000 clones, approximately 80% seen once; the top ten hold about 2.6%. The sequencing sample was made of PBMCs. The V call is TRBV6-5, the J call TRBJ1-5; tentatively, D is TRBD1 (5 bases). This TCR came from a woman between 35 and 50 years old in good health and CMV-seropositive. This CDR3 is CASKGVLGNQPQHF. As DNA, the CDR3 is TGTGCCAGCAAAGGGGTTCTTGGCAATCAGCCCCAGCATTTT.